This T cell receptor (beta chain) stems from a study of CD8+ T cells in alopecia areata. Study results and caveats: One nonresponder makes the tie between baseline CD8+ expansion and response uncertain.

Treatment given: oral pan-JAK inhibitor, 5-10 mg twice daily. Collected material from alopecia areata patients comprised lesional scalp punch biopsies and peripheral blood. To note about this clone: No antigen is known for it.

Extraction of RNA preceded its reverse transcription into cDNA, which served as the sequencing template. The data were produced by immunoSEQ multiplex PCR, yet TCRdb's version contains in-frame clones alone and is incomplete. Seen here are about 120,000 clones, around 50% observed once, and the top ten hold roughly an eighth. Trimming pared 2 bases from V and 5 bases from J, leaving 13 bases between. The CDR3 contains 14 residues. CDR1 and CDR2 from the germline V gene are SGDLS and YYNGEE. The chain is built from TRBV9 and TRBJ1-2, with D maybe TRBD1 (5 bases). The receptor's source is a human donor with alopecia areata. The sample consisted of CD8+ T cells sorted from blood, taken at week 24, from a patient treated with tofacitinib. CDR3 bases: TGTGCCAGCAGCGTTGGAGGGACGGCGTATGGCTACACCTTC. This encodes CASSVGGTAYGYTF.